This T cell receptor beta chain was sequenced in a study of OX40 agonist ivuxolimab in advanced cancers. Produced via immunoSEQ multiplex PCR; TCRdb's table is partial and in-frame only. The data contain some 39,000 clones, approximately 79% of them singletons. The CDR3 has 16 residues. Germline CDR1 SGHAT, CDR2 FQNNGV. V lost 1 base and J lost 5; bases outside the gene matches: 8. The V call is TRBV11-2, the J call TRBJ2-1; TRBD2 matches 7 bases. The receptor was isolated from an adult with an advanced solid tumor such as melanoma, head and neck, liver or kidney cancer. Specimen: CD4+ or CD8+ T cells sorted from blood, collected in a trial of the OX40 agonist ivuxolimab. The CDR3 loop is CASSLGTSRGHNEQFF. The DNA for the CDR3 is TGTGCCAGCAGCTTAGGGACTAGTAGAGGCCACAATGAGCAGTTCTTC.